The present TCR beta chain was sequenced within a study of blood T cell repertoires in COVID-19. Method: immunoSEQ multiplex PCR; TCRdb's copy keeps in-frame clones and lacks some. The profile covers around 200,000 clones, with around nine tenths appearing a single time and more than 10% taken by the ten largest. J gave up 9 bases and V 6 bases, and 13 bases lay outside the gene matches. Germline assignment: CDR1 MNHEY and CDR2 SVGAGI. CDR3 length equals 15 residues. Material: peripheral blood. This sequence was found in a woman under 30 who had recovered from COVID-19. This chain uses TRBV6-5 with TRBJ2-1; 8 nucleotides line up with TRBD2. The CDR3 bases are TGTGCCAGCAGAAAAGACCTGACTAGCGTCATTGAGCAGTTCTTC. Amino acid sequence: CASRKDLTSVIEQFF.